This T cell receptor (beta chain) was identified during a study of cytomegalovirus exposure and HLA in healthy donors. The PCR ran on 60 Vbeta and 13 Jbeta primers. Only in-frame clones appear in the TCRdb table, and some are missing; sequencing was by immunoSEQ multiplex PCR. The sample has approximately 140,000 clones; more than 60% are singletons. Germline values: CDR1 SGHNT, CDR2 YYREEE (reference sequence). V was pared by 3 bases and J by 0 bases, with 13 bases between. The CDR3 loop spans 16 amino acids. Sequences were obtained from PBMCs. The chain links TRBV5-4 to TRBJ2-1; no reliable D call. The receptor's source is a woman aged 60-75 years in good health and CMV-seronegative. In DNA form, the CDR3 reads TGTGCCAGCAGCTCTTTGGGCAGTAGCTCCTACAATGAGCAGTTCTTC. The encoded protein is CASSSLGSSSYNEQFF.